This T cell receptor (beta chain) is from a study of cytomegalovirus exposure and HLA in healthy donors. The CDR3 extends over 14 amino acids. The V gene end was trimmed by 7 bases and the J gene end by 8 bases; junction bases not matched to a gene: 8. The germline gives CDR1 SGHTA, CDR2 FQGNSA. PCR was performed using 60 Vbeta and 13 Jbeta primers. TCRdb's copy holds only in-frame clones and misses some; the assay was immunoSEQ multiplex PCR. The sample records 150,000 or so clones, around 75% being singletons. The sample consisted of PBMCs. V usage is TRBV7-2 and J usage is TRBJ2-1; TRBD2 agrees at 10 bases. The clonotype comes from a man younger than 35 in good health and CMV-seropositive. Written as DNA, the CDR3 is TGTGCCAGCAAAAGCGGGAGGGCCTTGGATGAGCAGTTCTTC. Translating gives CASKSGRALDEQFF.